This TCR beta chain was recovered during a study of OX40 agonist ivuxolimab in advanced cancers. General study points: Relatively little clonal expansion, among the lowest observed, appeared in partial responders at 0.1-3.0 mg/kg.

Sequencing was performed with immunoSEQ multiplex PCR; in TCRdb, only in-frame clones are kept and a portion is missing. The sample holds about 67,000 clones, 85% seen once. On this clone: Its cognate antigen is unknown.

Sequenced here: CD4+ or CD8+ T cells sorted from blood, sampled in a trial of the OX40 agonist ivuxolimab. The origin of this receptor is an adult with an advanced solid tumor such as melanoma, head and neck, liver or kidney cancer.

The CDR3: CSAGEGLTEAFF. The CDR3, as DNA: TGCAGCGCTGGGGAGGGGTTGACTGAAGCTTTCTTT. This sequence joins TRBV29-1 and TRBJ1-1; D might be TRBD1 (5 bases). Deletions cut 7 bases from V and 5 bases from J, with 14 bases between. CDR3 length: 12 amino acids. Per the germline V gene, CDR1 is SQVTM and CDR2 is ANQGSEA.